This T cell receptor (beta chain) emerged from a study of T cell responses to AZD1222 COVID-19 vaccine. Looking at the study overall: Pooled samples include second doses given at about 4 or 12 weeks. General study findings and limits: Seropositive status at baseline applied to only five to seven AZD1222 recipients. It should be noted that donors were predominantly white British and more often female, and clonal diversity was possibly underestimated.

The data were produced by immunoSEQ multiplex PCR, yet TCRdb's version contains in-frame clones alone and is incomplete. The sample contains roughly 110,000 clones, approximately 90% of which appear only once. Regarding this clone: Its antigen is still unknown.

Germline values: CDR1 MNHEY, CDR2 SVGAGI. The CDR3 is 14 amino acids. Trimming at V came to 6 bases and at J to 9 bases, leaving 7 bases not matched to a gene. This TCR was recovered from an adult in good health. Sequencing used peripheral blood, obtained on day 0 of AZD1222 vaccination. The rearrangement joins TRBV6-5 to TRBJ2-1; 11 bases fit TRBD1. The CDR3, as DNA: TGTGCCAGCAGGGGGACAGGGGGTCTCAGTGAGCAGTTCTTC. This codes for CASRGTGGLSEQFF.